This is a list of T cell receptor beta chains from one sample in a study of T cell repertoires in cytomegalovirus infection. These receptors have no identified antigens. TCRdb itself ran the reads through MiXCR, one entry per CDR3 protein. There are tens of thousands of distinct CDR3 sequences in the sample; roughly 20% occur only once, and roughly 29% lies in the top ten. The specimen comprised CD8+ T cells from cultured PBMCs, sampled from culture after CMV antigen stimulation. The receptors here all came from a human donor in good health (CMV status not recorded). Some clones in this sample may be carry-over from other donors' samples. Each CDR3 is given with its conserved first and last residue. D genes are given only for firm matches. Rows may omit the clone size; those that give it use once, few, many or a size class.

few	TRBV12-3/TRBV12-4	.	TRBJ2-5	CASSHAGIGETQYF	TGTGCCAGCAGCCACGCAGGGATCGGGGAGACCCAGTACTTC
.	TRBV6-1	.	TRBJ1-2	CAGEWEVHGYTF	TGTGCCGGAGAATGGGAGGTTCATGGCTACACCTTC
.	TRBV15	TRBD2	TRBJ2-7	CATSRDLAGGVEQYF	TGTGCCACCAGCAGAGATCTAGCGGGAGGAGTCGAGCAGTACTTC
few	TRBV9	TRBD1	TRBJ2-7	CASSVGDRRTEQYF	TGTGCCAGCAGCGTTGGGGACAGACGGACCGAGCAGTACTTC
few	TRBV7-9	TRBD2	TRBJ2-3	CASSSDISGVSPTDTQYF	TGTGCCAGCAGCTCCGATATTAGCGGGGTTTCCCCCACAGATACGCAGTATTTT
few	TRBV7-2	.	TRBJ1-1	CASSLSGRTEAFF	TGTGCCAGCAGCTTATCAGGGAGGACTGAAGCTTTCTTT
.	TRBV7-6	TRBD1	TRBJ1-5	CASSQRTGPSNQPQHF	TGTGCCAGCAGCCAAAGGACAGGCCCCAGCAATCAGCCCCAGCATTTT
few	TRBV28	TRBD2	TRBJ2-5	CASNPSGQETQYF	TGTGCCAGCAACCCTAGCGGCCAAGAGACCCAGTACTTC
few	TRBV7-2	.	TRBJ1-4	CASSSSMGKLFF	TGTGCCAGCAGCTCCAGCATGGGTAAACTGTTTTTT
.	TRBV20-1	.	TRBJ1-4	CSAAGPTTNEKLFF	TGCAGTGCTGCGGGACCCACAACTAATGAAAAACTGTTTTTT
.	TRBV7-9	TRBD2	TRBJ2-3	CASSSGLAGSPDTQYF	TGTGCCAGCAGCTCGGGACTAGCGGGAAGTCCAGATACGCAGTATTTT
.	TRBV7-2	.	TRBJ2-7	CASSRGGPLSSYEQYF	TGTGCCAGCAGTCGTGGCGGGCCGCTGAGCTCCTACGAGCAGTACTTC